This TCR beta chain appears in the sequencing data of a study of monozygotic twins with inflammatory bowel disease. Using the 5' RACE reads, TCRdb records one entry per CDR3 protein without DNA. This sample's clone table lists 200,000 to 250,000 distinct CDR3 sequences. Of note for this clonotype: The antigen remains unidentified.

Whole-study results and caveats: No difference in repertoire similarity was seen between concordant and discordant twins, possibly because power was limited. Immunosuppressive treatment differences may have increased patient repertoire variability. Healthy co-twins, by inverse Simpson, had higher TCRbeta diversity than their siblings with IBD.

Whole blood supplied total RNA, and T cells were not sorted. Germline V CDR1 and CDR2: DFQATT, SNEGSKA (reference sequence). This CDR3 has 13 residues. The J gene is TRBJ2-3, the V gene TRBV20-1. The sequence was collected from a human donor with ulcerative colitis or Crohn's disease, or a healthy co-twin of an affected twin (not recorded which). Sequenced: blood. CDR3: CSRRDGVTDTQYF.